This TCR beta chain was sequenced for a study of CD8+ T cells in alopecia areata. Study-wide results and limits: More clonal than normal scalp was lesional scalp, particularly alopecia totalis/universalis.

This clone was recorded only once. Its target is unknown. Treatment described: oral pan-JAK inhibitor, 5-10 mg twice daily. Peripheral blood, together with lesional scalp punch biopsies, was collected from alopecia areata patients. The CDR3 is made up of 17 amino acids. V lost 0 bases to trimming and J lost 10 bases; unmatched junction nucleotides: 11. CDR1 is SQVTM, CDR2 ANQGSEA, per germline. Sequencing templates came from extracted RNA that was reverse transcribed into cDNA. Only in-frame clones appear in the TCRdb table, and some are missing; sequencing was by immunoSEQ multiplex PCR. The repertoire consists of over 95,000 clones, with approximately 51% occurring once and the leading ten covering 3% to 4%.

The chain joins TRBV29-1 to TRBJ2-1, with 14 bases aligning to TRBD2. The sample in question was CD4+ T cells sorted from blood, obtained at week 24, from a patient treated with tofacitinib. The receptor was isolated from a human donor with alopecia areata. The CDR3 region has the DNA TGCAGCGTTGAAGATGCGGGACTAGCGGGGGTCCTTGTGGAGCAGTTCTTC. Translated, it gives CSVEDAGLAGVLVEQFF.